This T cell receptor (beta chain) stems from a study of blood T cell repertoires in COVID-19. Followed longitudinally, the Seattle patients had been enrolled during active infection. The CDR3 is 15 residues long. Losses at the gene ends were 5 bases for V and 0 bases for J; bases not matched to a gene: 5. Germline CDR1 is MNHEY and CDR2 is SMNVEV (reference sequence). Measured with immunoSEQ multiplex PCR; TCRdb has only the in-frame clones, and not every one. The table includes roughly 220,000 clones, 86% detected once. The chain is built from TRBV27 and TRBJ2-7, with TRBD1 matching over 9 bases. The sequence was obtained from a woman in her 50s with COVID-19, enrolled during active disease. The sequenced material came from peripheral blood. The CDR3, as DNA: TGTGCCAGCAGTCCAACGGGACAGGGCTCCTACGAGCAGTACTTC. Its protein is CASSPTGQGSYEQYF.